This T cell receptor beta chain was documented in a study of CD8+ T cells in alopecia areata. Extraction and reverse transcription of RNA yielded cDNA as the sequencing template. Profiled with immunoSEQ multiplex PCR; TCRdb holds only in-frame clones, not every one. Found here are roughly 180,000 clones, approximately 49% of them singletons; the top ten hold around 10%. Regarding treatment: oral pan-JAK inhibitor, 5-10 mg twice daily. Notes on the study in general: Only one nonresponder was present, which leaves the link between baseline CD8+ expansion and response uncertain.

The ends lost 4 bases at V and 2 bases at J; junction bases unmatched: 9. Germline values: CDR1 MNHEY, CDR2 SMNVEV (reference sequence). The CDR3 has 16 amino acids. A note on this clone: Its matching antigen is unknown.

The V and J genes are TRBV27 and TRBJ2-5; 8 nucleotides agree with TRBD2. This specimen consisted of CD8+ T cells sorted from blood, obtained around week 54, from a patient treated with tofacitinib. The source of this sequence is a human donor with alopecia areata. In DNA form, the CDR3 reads TGTGCCAGCAGTTGGTCGGCGGGGGGCCAACAAGAGACCCAGTACTTC. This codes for CASSWSAGGQQETQYF.